This TCR beta chain was obtained from a study of shared clonotypes between healthy human individuals. Study context: Three plates were used per donor for CD4 naive, three for CD4 memory, two for CD8 naive and one for CD8 memory. General study findings and limits: Clonotypes shared by all four sorted-subset donors had higher generation probabilities than non-shared clonotypes.

Some clones are missing from TCRdb's copy, which holds only in-frame ones; the method was immunoSEQ multiplex PCR. Of about 2.3 million clones in the sample, roughly 93% were seen once. Subsets obtained from CD4+ cells comprised CD45RA+ naive and CD45RA-negative memory cells. Trimming pared 4 bases from V and 5 bases from J, leaving 18 bases between. Germline V gives CDR1 SQVTM, CDR2 ANQGSEA. The CDR3 runs 14 residues. Comment on this clone: The antigen is unknown.

The chain couples TRBV29-1 to TRBJ2-7; D is possibly TRBD2 (5 bases). The sequenced sample was naive CD4+ T cells from PBMCs. Subset denoted: CD45RA+ positively selected. The origin of this receptor is a man younger than 30 in good health. Some clones in this sample may be carry-over from other donors' samples. DNA of the CDR3: TGCAGCGTTGGGGAGAGGCGTAGGGCCCACGAGCAGTACTTC. Translated: CSVGERRRAHEQYF.